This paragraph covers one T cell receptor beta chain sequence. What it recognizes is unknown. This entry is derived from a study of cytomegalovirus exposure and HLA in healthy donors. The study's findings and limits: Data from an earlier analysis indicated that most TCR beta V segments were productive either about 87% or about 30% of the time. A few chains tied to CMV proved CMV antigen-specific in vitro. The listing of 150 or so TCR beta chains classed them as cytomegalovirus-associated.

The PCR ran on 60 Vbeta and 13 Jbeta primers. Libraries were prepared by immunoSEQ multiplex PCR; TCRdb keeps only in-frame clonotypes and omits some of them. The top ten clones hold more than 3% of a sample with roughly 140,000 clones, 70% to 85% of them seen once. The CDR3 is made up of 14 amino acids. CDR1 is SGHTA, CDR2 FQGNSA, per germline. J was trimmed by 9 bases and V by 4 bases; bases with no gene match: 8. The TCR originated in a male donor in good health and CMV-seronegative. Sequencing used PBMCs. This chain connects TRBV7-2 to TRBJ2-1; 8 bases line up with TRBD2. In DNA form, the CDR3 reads TGTGCCAGCAGCTCATGGCGGGGGGAAAGTGAGCAGTTCTTC. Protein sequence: CASSSWRGESEQFF.